This entry is about one T cell receptor beta chain. Its antigen is not known. This entry comes from a study of a mutant IDH1 vaccine in newly diagnosed glioma. Repertoires were generated with immunoSEQ multiplex PCR, while TCRdb's copy carries only in-frame clones and drops some. The table shows approximately 52,000 clones, with around 80% occurring only once. Time point of the sample: week 47, end of study. In every dose of vaccine, 300 ug of mutant IDH1 20-mer peptide was given alongside topical imiquimod. Sequenced here: PBMCs, sampled from a glioma patient whose treatment included an IDH1 peptide vaccine. This clonotype originated in a woman aged 40 to 49 with glioma. Some clones in this sample may be carry-over from other donors' samples.

CDR3 in amino acids: CASSRQADYGYTF. Written as DNA, the CDR3 is TGTGCCAGCAGCCGACAGGCCGACTATGGCTACACCTTC. The chain has TRBV7-9 and TRBJ1-2; TRBD1 is a possible D gene (6 bases). The CDR3 loop spans 13 amino acids. With 5 bases removed from V and 3 bases from J, the gap between germline ends came to 10 bases. Per the germline V gene, CDR1 is SEHNR and CDR2 is FQNEAQ (reference sequence). Complete variable domain (other parts from reference TRBV7-9 and TRBJ1-2): DTGVSQNPRHKITKRGQNVTFRCDPISEHNRLYWYRQTLGQGPEFLTYFQNEAQLEKSRLLSDRFSAERPKGSFSTLEIQRTEQGDSAMYLCASSRQADYGYTFGSGTRLTVV.